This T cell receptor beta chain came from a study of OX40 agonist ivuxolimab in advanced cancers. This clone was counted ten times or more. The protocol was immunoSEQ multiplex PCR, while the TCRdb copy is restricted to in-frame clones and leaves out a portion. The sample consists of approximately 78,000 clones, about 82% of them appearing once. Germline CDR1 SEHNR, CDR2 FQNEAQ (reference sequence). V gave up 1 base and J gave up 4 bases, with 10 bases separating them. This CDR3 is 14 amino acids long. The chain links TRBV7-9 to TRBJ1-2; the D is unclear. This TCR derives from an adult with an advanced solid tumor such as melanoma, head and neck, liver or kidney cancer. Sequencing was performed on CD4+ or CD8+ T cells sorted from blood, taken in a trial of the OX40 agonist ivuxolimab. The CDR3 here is CASSLDGGPYGYTF. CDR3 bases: TGTGCCAGCAGCTTAGATGGCGGTCCCTATGGCTACACCTTC.